Below are 17 T cell receptor beta chains sequenced from a single sample in a study of PD-1 blockade in classical Hodgkin lymphoma. Every single patient, without exception, relapsed after autologous stem cell transplantation, and brentuximab vedotin exposure varied. TCRdb's table, derived via immunoSEQ multiplex PCR, lists solely in-frame clones and lacks some. The table has some 100,000 clones, roughly 92% seen once. This specimen consisted of peripheral blood mononuclear cells (PBMCs), obtained at baseline. The receptors were sampled from a human donor with classical Hodgkin lymphoma.

The rearrangement links TRBV28 to TRBJ1-1; D remains ambiguous. CDR1 MDHEN and CDR2 SYDVKM come from the germline V gene. Between the trimmed V and J ends, which lost 5 bases and 0 bases, there was a span of 19 bases. The CDR3 totals 17 residues. This CDR3 is CASSPDPGYSMNTEAFF. The CDR3 DNA follows: TGTGCCAGCAGTCCCGATCCGGGTTACTCAATGAACACTGAAGCTTTCTTT.

The V gene is TRBV18, the J gene TRBJ2-7, with D maybe TRBD1 (5 bases). Germline V gene lookup returns CDR1 KGHSH and CDR2 LQKENI. This CDR3 contains 13 residues. Trimming stripped 3 bases from V and 4 bases from J, with 10 bases between. The CDR3 DNA reads as TGTGCCAGCTCACCCATCGACAGTTACGAGCAGTACTTC. Translation: CASSPIDSYEQYF.

The V gene is TRBV19, the J gene TRBJ2-1; 7 nucleotides match TRBD2. V shed 3 bases and J 7 bases; nucleotides not matched to a gene: 9. CDR3 length: 15 residues. The germline V gene has CDR1 LNHDA and CDR2 SQIVND (reference sequence). CDR3 amino acids: CASSISSGATNEQFF. DNA of the CDR3: TGTGCCAGTAGTATCTCGAGCGGGGCTACAAATGAGCAGTTCTTC.

This chain links TRBV19 with TRBJ1-3; perhaps TRBD1 as D (5 bases). This CDR3 is 13 amino acids long. The V gene's germline CDR1 is LNHDA and CDR2 SQIVND (reference sequence). V gave up 7 bases and J gave up 1 base, with 8 bases separating them. The CDR3 DNA follows: TGTGCCAGTAATGGGGGTTCTGGAAACACCATATATTTT. It yields the protein CASNGGSGNTIYF. Looking up the rest from reference TRBV19 and TRBJ1-3 gives the full variable domain: DGGITQSPKYLFRKEGQNVTLSCEQNLNHDAMYWYRQDPGQGLRLIYYSQIVNDFQKGDIAEGYSVSREKKESFPLTVTSAQKNPTAFYLCASNGGSGNTIYFGEGSWLTVV.

This chain uses TRBV25-1 with TRBJ2-5; a possible D gene is TRBD2 (5 bases). This CDR3 has 14 amino acids. The V gene's germline CDR1 is MGHDK and CDR2 SYGVNS. V was clipped by 4 bases and J by 5 bases, with 14 bases between them. CDR3 sequence reads: CASSALDSGETQYF. The DNA of the CDR3 is TGTGCCAGCAGTGCCCTGGACTCGGGGGAGACCCAGTACTTC.

This clone was counted only a few times. The chain combines TRBV13 with TRBJ2-7, with unresolved D. Germline CDR1 is PRHDT and CDR2 is FYEKMQ (reference sequence). Trimming removed 4 bases from V and 2 bases from J, with 24 bases in between. This CDR3 contains 18 residues. The CDR3 nucleotides read TGTGCCAGCAGCTCTACTTACTCCCGAGCGAAGCCAGCCTACGAGCAGTACTTC. This encodes CASSSTYSRAKPAYEQYF.

V is TRBV27 and J is TRBJ1-6; D unresolved. The CDR3 is made up of 13 amino acids. V lost 4 bases and J 14 bases, leaving 15 bases between the germline ends. The germline gives CDR1 MNHEY, CDR2 SMNVEV (reference sequence). CDR3 loop: CASSSVVGVTLHF. In DNA, the CDR3 is TGTGCCAGCAGTTCAGTAGTCGGGGTAACCCTCCACTTT.

The chain links TRBV18 to TRBJ1-5; perhaps TRBD1 as D (5 bases). From germline, CDR1 is KGHSH and CDR2 LQKENI. The CDR3 has 13 amino acids. Trimming removed 6 bases at V and 6 bases at J, with 12 bases between. DNA of the CDR3: TGTGCCAGCTCGGAAGGGACCGCTCAGCCCCAGCATTTT. It translates to CASSEGTAQPQHF.

The rearrangement joins TRBV6-6 to TRBJ2-1; no reliable D call. There are 10 residues in the CDR3. Germline CDR1 reads MNHNY; CDR2 reads SVGAGI (reference sequence). Trimming removed 7 bases from V and 8 bases from J, with 6 bases in between. CDR3 region: CASKGDEQFF. DNA for the CDR3: TGTGCCAGCAAGGGTGATGAGCAGTTCTTC.

This sequence joins TRBV2 and TRBJ2-7; D is unclear. The CDR3 consists of 16 residues. Germline V lookup: CDR1 SNHLY, CDR2 FYNNEI. V was trimmed by 3 bases and J by 0 bases, leaving 15 bases between them. DNA for the CDR3: TGTGCCAGCAGTGACTCAAGGGCGAGCAGCTCCTACGAGCAGTACTTC. This gives the protein CASSDSRASSSYEQYF.

The chain is built from TRBV5-1 and TRBJ2-2; D possibly matches TRBD1 or TRBD2 (6 bases each). The V end lost 1 base, the J end lost 0 bases, and 22 bases lay between the germline ends. The CDR3 extends over 20 amino acids. In germline, CDR1 is SGHRS, CDR2 YFSETQ. CDR3 residues: CASSLWTPRGPIANTGELFF. The CDR3 nucleotides are TGCGCCAGCAGCTTGTGGACTCCCCGGGGGCCAATCGCGAACACCGGGGAGCTGTTTTTT.

This clone was counted once. CDR3: CASSPGLSTDTQYF. CDR3 nucleotides: TGTGCCAGCAGCCCGGGACTCAGCACAGATACGCAGTATTTT. The chain is built from TRBV7-8 and TRBJ2-3, with D possibly matching TRBD2 (6 bases). The CDR3 totals 14 residues. The V and J ends lost 5 bases and 0 bases respectively, with 9 bases between them. The germline gives CDR1 SGHVS, CDR2 FQNEAQ.

V gene TRBV10-3 combines with J gene TRBJ1-4; the match to TRBD1 covers 7 bases. CDR3 length equals 16 residues. From germline, CDR1 is ENHRY and CDR2 SYGVKD. The trim removed 0 bases at V and 4 bases at J, leaving 5 bases unmatched. CDR3 coding DNA: TGTGCCATCAGTGAGTCGGTGGCAGGGGGTAATGAAAAACTGTTTTTT. Amino acid sequence: CAISESVAGGNEKLFF.

V and J are TRBV27 and TRBJ2-5, with D possibly called TRBD1 or TRBD2 (7 bases each). The V gene lost 7 bases and the J gene lost 7 bases, with 19 bases spanning the gap. CDR1 is MNHEY and CDR2 is SMNVEV in the germline V gene (reference sequence). The CDR3 is 14 residues long. CDR3 protein: CASKGAGVSGTQYF. In nucleotides, the CDR3 is TGTGCCAGCAAGGGGGCGGGAGTAAGCGGGACCCAGTACTTC.

V usage is TRBV29-1 and J usage is TRBJ2-7; D remains ambiguous. The CDR3 covers 13 residues. Germline lookup yields CDR1 SQVTM and CDR2 ANQGSEA. Trimming removed 6 bases from V and 7 bases from J, with 19 bases in between. CDR3 sequence: CSVLTPTVWEQYF. CDR3 in DNA: TGCAGCGTCTTAACCCCTACAGTTTGGGAGCAGTACTTC.

The chain combines TRBV28 with TRBJ2-6, with D perhaps TRBD2 (7 bases). The V end was cut by 7 bases, the J end by 4 bases, with 17 bases between. CDR3 size: 16 residues. Germline lookup yields CDR1 MDHEN and CDR2 SYDVKM. Here the CDR3 reads CASTYRGAQGANVLTF. DNA for the CDR3: TGTGCCAGCACTTACCGGGGGGCGCAAGGGGCCAACGTCCTGACTTTC.

The CDR3 sequence is CASSIGTSNEQFF. CDR3 coding DNA: TGTGCCAGCAGCATTGGGACTAGCAATGAGCAGTTCTTC. The chain is built from TRBV13 and TRBJ2-1; 8 bases are a match to TRBD2. V lost 5 bases, J lost 6 bases, and 3 bases stayed unmatched. Germline V gene data show CDR1 as PRHDT and CDR2 as FYEKMQ (reference sequence). The CDR3 loop spans 13 amino acids.